A selection of T cell receptor beta chains follows, all from one sample in a study of CD8 T cells in ankylosing spondylitis. TCRdb used MiXCR to reprocess the 5' RACE reads, holding one entry per CDR3 protein. Here the sample spans about 190,000 distinct CDR3 sequences, roughly 13% being singletons. What was sequenced was blood, either unsorted or a sorted T cell fraction (not recorded which). Receptors originate from a female donor with ankylosing spondylitis or in good health (not recorded which). Each CDR3 is given with its conserved first and last residue. A D gene is named only where the DNA matches it firmly. The size entry is marked missing in some rows and otherwise reads once, few, many or a size class.

size: many
D: -
J: TRBJ1-2
V: TRBV12-3/TRBV12-4
CDR3: CASSLQGDSGYTF
DNA: TGTGCCAGCAGTTTACAGGGAGACAGTGGCTACACCTTC

size: many
D: -
J: TRBJ2-7
V: TRBV7-8
CDR3: CASSTGPAYEQYF
DNA: TGTGCCAGCAGCACCGGACCAGCCTACGAGCAGTACTTC

size: many
D: -
J: TRBJ2-1
V: TRBV29-1
CDR3: CSAGGGGPNNEQFF
DNA: TGCAGCGCCGGGGGAGGGGGCCCTAACAATGAGCAGTTCTTC

size: many
D: -
J: TRBJ2-3
V: TRBV4-1
CDR3: CASSQTSLRASANTDTQYF
DNA: TGCGCCAGCAGCCAGACTTCGTTAAGGGCTAGCGCCAACACAGATACGCAGTATTTT

size: -
D: -
J: TRBJ2-7
V: TRBV18
CDR3: CASSPLRQGPTTYEQYF
DNA: TGTGCCAGCTCACCACTGCGGCAGGGACCAACTACCTACGAGCAGTACTTC

size: few
D: -
J: TRBJ2-1
V: TRBV20-1
CDR3: CSAGSPLGVSYNEQFF
DNA: TGCAGTGCTGGATCCCCCCTGGGGGTCTCCTACAATGAGCAGTTCTTC

size: -
D: -
J: TRBJ1-5
V: TRBV6-1
CDR3: CASTRSDSYNQPQHF
DNA: TGTGCCAGCACCCGCTCAGACAGTTACAATCAGCCCCAGCATTTT

size: many
D: -
J: TRBJ2-3
V: TRBV14
CDR3: CASSQEGIRTDTQYF
DNA: TGTGCCAGCAGCCAAGAGGGGATAAGGACAGATACGCAGTATTTT

size: many
D: TRBD2
J: TRBJ2-7
V: TRBV7-2
CDR3: CASSLIGLAAYEQYF
DNA: TGTGCCAGCAGCTTAATCGGACTAGCGGCCTACGAGCAGTACTTC

size: many
D: -
J: TRBJ1-5
V: TRBV4-1
CDR3: CASSQTEVNSNQPQHF
DNA: TGCGCCAGCAGCCAGACTGAGGTCAATAGCAATCAGCCCCAGCATTTT

size: -
D: -
J: TRBJ2-1
V: TRBV20-1
CDR3: CSAIHGGTTGFF
DNA: TGCAGTGCTATTCATGGCGGGACAACGGGGTTCTTC

size: many
D: TRBD1
J: TRBJ2-2
V: TRBV7-9
CDR3: CASGRTGRLELFF
DNA: TGTGCCAGCGGAAGGACAGGGAGGCTGGAGCTGTTTTTT

size: -
D: TRBD2
J: TRBJ2-7
V: TRBV20-1
CDR3: CSVPSAGTSGAAYEQYF
DNA: TGCAGTGTCCCGTCGGCTGGGACTAGCGGGGCAGCCTACGAGCAGTACTTC

size: many
D: -
J: TRBJ1-3
V: TRBV4-3
CDR3: CASSQEFGQGGNTIYF
DNA: TGCGCCAGCAGCCAAGAATTTGGGCAGGGAGGAAACACCATATATTTT

size: many
D: -
J: TRBJ1-2
V: TRBV7-9
CDR3: CASSLAGTHGYTF
DNA: TGTGCCAGCAGCTTAGCTGGGACTCATGGCTACACCTTC

size: many
D: TRBD1
J: TRBJ2-2
V: TRBV5-1
CDR3: CASSYGQGGTGELFF
DNA: TGCGCCAGCAGCTATGGACAGGGCGGGACCGGGGAGCTGTTTTTT

size: -
D: TRBD2
J: TRBJ2-7
V: TRBV6-1
CDR3: CASPVSGDPYEQYF
DNA: TGTGCCAGCCCTGTGAGCGGGGACCCCTACGAGCAGTACTTC

size: -
D: TRBD2
J: TRBJ2-5
V: TRBV30
CDR3: CAWGKAGTLVTQYF
DNA: TGTGCCTGGGGAAAAGCGGGGACGCTCGTGACCCAGTACTTC

size: few
D: -
J: TRBJ2-7
V: TRBV12-3/TRBV12-4
CDR3: CASSRGGYSYEQYF
DNA: TGTGCCAGCAGTCGAGGGGGTTATTCCTACGAGCAGTACTTC

size: -
D: -
J: TRBJ2-1
V: TRBV30
CDR3: CAWSRRASQKQFF
DNA: TGTGCCTGGAGTAGACGGGCCTCTCAGAAGCAGTTCTTC

size: many
D: TRBD1
J: TRBJ2-1
V: TRBV5-1
CDR3: CASSLGTGGDEQFF
DNA: TGCGCCAGCAGCTTGGGGACAGGGGGTGATGAGCAGTTCTTC

size: many
D: -
J: TRBJ1-3
V: TRBV7-8
CDR3: CASSLGPLSGTIYF
DNA: TGTGCCAGCAGCTTAGGCCCCCTTAGTGGCACCATATATTTT

size: -
D: -
J: TRBJ2-7
V: TRBV20-1
CDR3: CSARGDVALPLGQYF
DNA: TGCAGTGCTAGAGGGGATGTGGCCTTGCCTTTGGGGCAGTACTTC

size: -
D: -
J: TRBJ1-2
V: TRBV6-1
CDR3: CASSFQYGYPF
DNA: TGTGCCAGCAGTTTCCAGTACGGCTACCCCTTC